This is a list of T cell receptor beta chains from one sample in a study of OX40 agonist ivuxolimab in advanced cancers. Some clones are missing from TCRdb's copy, which holds only in-frame ones; the method was immunoSEQ multiplex PCR. The table shows some 70,000 clones, with roughly 89% occurring only once. Here the sequenced sample was CD4+ or CD8+ T cells sorted from blood, taken in a trial of the OX40 agonist ivuxolimab. The receptor source for this set is an adult with an advanced solid tumor such as melanoma, head and neck, liver or kidney cancer. Each CDR3 is given with its conserved first and last residue. Each record gives: clone size, D gene, J gene, V gene, CDR3 DNA, CDR3 protein. A D gene is named only where the DNA matches it firmly. Clone size, where shown, is once, few, many, or a class for clones that have expanded.

size: NA
D: NA
J: TRBJ2-3
V: TRBV7-2
DNA: TGTGCCAGCAGCGGGGTCGGCAGGGGAGCAGATACGCAGTATTTT
CDR3: CASSGVGRGADTQYF

size: NA
D: TRBD2
J: TRBJ2-4
V: TRBV11-2
DNA: TGTGCCAGCAGTCTAGCGGTAGCCAAAAACATTCAGTACTTC
CDR3: CASSLAVAKNIQYF

size: NA
D: NA
J: TRBJ1-1
V: TRBV11-3
DNA: TGTGCCAGCAGCTTAGGTGCGGTCGGGGGGACGACTGAAGCTTTCTTT
CDR3: CASSLGAVGGTTEAFF

size: NA
D: TRBD2
J: TRBJ2-5
V: TRBV9
DNA: TGTGCCAGCAGCGTAGGCACTAGCGGGGGGGCCGAAGAGACCCAGTACTTC
CDR3: CASSVGTSGGAEETQYF

size: once
D: NA
J: TRBJ2-7
V: TRBV4-2
DNA: TGTGCCAGCAGCCAAGATTTCGGCCCTCTGGAGCAGTACTTC
CDR3: CASSQDFGPLEQYF

size: NA
D: NA
J: TRBJ1-1
V: TRBV11-3
DNA: TGTGCCAGCAGCCCGAGAGGGCTATTGAACACTGAAGCTTTCTTT
CDR3: CASSPRGLLNTEAFF

size: NA
D: TRBD1
J: TRBJ1-1
V: TRBV11-1
DNA: TGTGCCAGCAGCTCTCTTAAGGGACAGGGGAACCCTGAAGCTTTCTTT
CDR3: CASSSLKGQGNPEAFF

size: NA
D: NA
J: TRBJ2-3
V: TRBV5-1
DNA: TGCGCCAGCAGCTTGAGGGACCTCCGCACAGATACGCAGTATTTT
CDR3: CASSLRDLRTDTQYF

size: NA
D: NA
J: TRBJ2-1
V: TRBV11-3
DNA: TGTGCCAGCAGCAGTTACAGCAATGAGCAGTTCTTC
CDR3: CASSSYSNEQFF

size: NA
D: NA
J: TRBJ1-1
V: TRBV7-9
DNA: TGTGCCAGCAGCTTGGGACACCAGAACACTGAAGCTTTCTTT
CDR3: CASSLGHQNTEAFF

size: NA
D: TRBD2
J: TRBJ2-1
V: TRBV6-1
DNA: TGTGCCAGCAGTGAGGAGGCTAGCGGTTTCTACAATGAGCAGTTCTTC
CDR3: CASSEEASGFYNEQFF

size: once
D: TRBD1
J: TRBJ1-6
V: TRBV5-6
DNA: TGTGCCAGCAGCTTGCAGGGGGGGACCTATAATTCACCCCTCCACTTT
CDR3: CASSLQGGTYNSPLHF

size: NA
D: NA
J: TRBJ1-5
V: TRBV6-6
DNA: TGTGCCAGCACCCACAATCAGCCCCAGCATTTT
CDR3: CASTHNQPQHF

size: NA
D: NA
J: TRBJ1-2
V: TRBV7-3
DNA: TGTGCCAGCAGCTCACGGACGGTGAACTATGGCTACACCTTC
CDR3: CASSSRTVNYGYTF

size: NA
D: NA
J: TRBJ2-5
V: TRBV6-1
DNA: TGTGCCAGCAGGGTTAAGACCCAGTACTTC
CDR3: CASRVKTQYF

size: few
D: TRBD2
J: TRBJ2-3
V: TRBV6-1
DNA: TGTGCCAGCAGTGCTTCATCCGGGGGGGCCCCCGATACGCAGTATTTT
CDR3: CASSASSGGAPDTQYF

size: NA
D: TRBD1
J: TRBJ1-3
V: TRBV5-6
DNA: TGTGCCAGCAGCTCCGGGACAGGGAAAAACACCATATATTTT
CDR3: CASSSGTGKNTIYF

size: NA
D: NA
J: TRBJ1-1
V: TRBV18
DNA: TGTGCCAGCTCACCACGGGACACTGAAGCTTTCTTT
CDR3: CASSPRDTEAFF

size: few
D: NA
J: TRBJ1-5
V: TRBV7-9
DNA: TGTGCCAGCAGCTTAAAACAGGATCAGCCCCAGCATTTT
CDR3: CASSLKQDQPQHF

size: NA
D: TRBD1
J: TRBJ1-2
V: TRBV19
DNA: TGTGCCAGTAGTGAACGGGACAGCTCTAACTATGGCTACACCTTC
CDR3: CASSERDSSNYGYTF

size: NA
D: TRBD2
J: TRBJ2-1
V: TRBV19
DNA: TGTGCCAGTAGGGCTAGCGGGGGCCACTCCTACAATGAGCAGTTCTTC
CDR3: CASRASGGHSYNEQFF

size: NA
D: NA
J: TRBJ2-2
V: TRBV7-2
DNA: TGTGCCACCGCGGGGCGGGGAAACACCGGGGAGCTGTTTTTT
CDR3: CATAGRGNTGELFF

size: NA
D: NA
J: TRBJ1-2
V: TRBV28
DNA: TGTGCCAGCAGAGTCTCGGGCCCCCTGTATGGCTACACCTTC
CDR3: CASRVSGPLYGYTF

size: NA
D: TRBD1
J: TRBJ1-1
V: TRBV29-1
DNA: TGCAGCGCCCTGAAGGGGGCCGGAATTCGCACTGAAGCTTTCTTT
CDR3: CSALKGAGIRTEAFF

size: NA
D: NA
J: TRBJ1-1
V: TRBV18
DNA: TGTGCCAGCTCACTCGACAGAAACACTGAAGCTTTCTTT
CDR3: CASSLDRNTEAFF

size: NA
D: TRBD1
J: TRBJ2-1
V: TRBV6-5
DNA: TGTGCCAGCAGGTCAGGGGGCGCCGCCTACAATGAGCAGTTCTTC
CDR3: CASRSGGAAYNEQFF

size: once
D: NA
J: TRBJ1-5
V: TRBV7-2
DNA: TGTGCCAGCAGCTTAAAACCGAGCAATCAGCCCCAGCATTTT
CDR3: CASSLKPSNQPQHF

size: NA
D: TRBD1
J: TRBJ2-6
V: TRBV2
DNA: TGTGCCAGCATCCGGGACAGGGTCTCTGGGGCCAACGTCCTGACTTTC
CDR3: CASIRDRVSGANVLTF

size: many
D: NA
J: TRBJ1-2
V: TRBV2
DNA: TGTGCCAGCAGGGAGACAGAACTGCACGCCTATGGCTACACCTTC
CDR3: CASRETELHAYGYTF

size: NA
D: NA
J: TRBJ2-2
V: TRBV5-1
DNA: TGCGCCAGCAGCTGGGCCGAACGGGTCACCGGGGAGCTGTTTTTT
CDR3: CASSWAERVTGELFF

size: NA
D: TRBD2
J: TRBJ2-7
V: TRBV27
DNA: TGTGCCAGCAGTTTCGCGGGAGGGTACGAGCAGTACTTC
CDR3: CASSFAGGYEQYF

size: NA
D: NA
J: TRBJ1-1
V: TRBV9
DNA: TGTGCCAGCAGCGCCCCCCCGGACACTGAAGCTTTCTTT
CDR3: CASSAPPDTEAFF

size: NA
D: TRBD1
J: TRBJ2-7
V: TRBV18
DNA: TGTGCCAGCTCACCATTCGCGGACAGGAAATACGAGCAGTACTTC
CDR3: CASSPFADRKYEQYF

size: NA
D: NA
J: TRBJ2-3
V: TRBV5-6
DNA: TGTGCCACCACGGCTGCCAGGGGAGAAGATACGCAGTATTTT
CDR3: CATTAARGEDTQYF

size: NA
D: NA
J: TRBJ1-1
V: TRBV5-1
DNA: TGCGCCAGCAGCAGTGAGGTATTTTACACTGAAGCTTTCTTT
CDR3: CASSSEVFYTEAFF

size: NA
D: NA
J: TRBJ2-7
V: TRBV5-8
DNA: TGTGCCAGCAGCTTCCCCTCCGCCGCACCAACCGAGCAGTACTTC
CDR3: CASSFPSAAPTEQYF

size: NA
D: TRBD2
J: TRBJ2-1
V: TRBV7-6
DNA: TGTGCCAGCAGCTTTGGACTAGCGGGGGGGCGGCCATTCAATGAGCAGTTCTTC
CDR3: CASSFGLAGGRPFNEQFF

size: NA
D: NA
J: TRBJ2-2
V: TRBV19
DNA: TGTGCCAGTAGAGCCCCAGCGGCAGGGGTTAGCACCGGGGAGCTGTTTTTT
CDR3: CASRAPAAGVSTGELFF

size: NA
D: TRBD1
J: TRBJ1-2
V: TRBV6-6
DNA: TGTGCCACCATGACAGGGGCCGCTAACTATGGCTACACCTTC
CDR3: CATMTGAANYGYTF

size: NA
D: NA
J: TRBJ1-2
V: TRBV4-3
DNA: TGCGCCAGCAGCCAAGAGGGGGGGTATGGCTACACCTTC
CDR3: CASSQEGGYGYTF

size: NA
D: NA
J: TRBJ2-5
V: TRBV2
DNA: TGTGCCAGCAGTGCAGGCAGGGCATCCCAAGAGACCCAGTACTTC
CDR3: CASSAGRASQETQYF